This T cell receptor beta chain came from a study of cytomegalovirus exposure and HLA in healthy donors. This CDR3 is built from 18 residues. With 2 bases removed from V and 6 bases from J, the gap between germline ends came to 23 bases. CDR1 and CDR2 from the germline V gene are KGHSH and LQKENI. The method was immunoSEQ multiplex PCR; TCRdb's version includes in-frame clones alone and lacks a portion of them. Here the sample spans roughly 150,000 clones, less than 90% being singletons. The clonotype was recovered from a woman aged 25 to 39 in good health and CMV-seronegative. Sequences were obtained from PBMCs. The chain joins TRBV18 to TRBJ2-1; D unclear. The CDR3 DNA reads as TGTGCCAGCTCACCATCGACGGCTAAACCTCTTCTGGGCAATGAGCAGTTCTTC. It is translated as CASSPSTAKPLLGNEQFF.